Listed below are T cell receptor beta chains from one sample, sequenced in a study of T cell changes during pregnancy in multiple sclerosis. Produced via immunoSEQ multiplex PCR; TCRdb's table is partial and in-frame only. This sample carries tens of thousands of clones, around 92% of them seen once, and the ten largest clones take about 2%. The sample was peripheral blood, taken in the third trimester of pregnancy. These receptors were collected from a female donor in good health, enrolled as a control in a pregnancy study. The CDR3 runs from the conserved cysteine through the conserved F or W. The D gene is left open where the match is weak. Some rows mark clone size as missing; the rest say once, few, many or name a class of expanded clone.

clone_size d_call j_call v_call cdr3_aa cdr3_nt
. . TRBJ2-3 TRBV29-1 CSSRGSSTDTQYF TGCAGCTCTAGGGGGAGTAGCACAGATACGCAGTATTTT
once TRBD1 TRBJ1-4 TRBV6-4 CASRPGAGGEKLFF TGTGCCAGCAGGCCAGGGGCAGGGGGTGAAAAACTGTTTTTT
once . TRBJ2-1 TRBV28 CASSWAGISGTSYNEQFF TGTGCCAGCAGTTGGGCAGGGATTAGCGGAACCTCCTACAATGAGCAGTTCTTC
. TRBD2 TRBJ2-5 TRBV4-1 CASSQEVRGVQETQYF TGCGCCAGCAGCCAAGAAGTGCGGGGGGTTCAAGAGACCCAGTACTTC
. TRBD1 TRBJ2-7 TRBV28 CASSQPGQGDEQYF TGTGCCAGCAGTCAACCGGGACAGGGCGACGAGCAGTACTTC
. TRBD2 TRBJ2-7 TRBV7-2 CASSLTPGLASSYEQYF TGTGCCAGCAGCTTAACGCCGGGACTAGCAAGCTCCTACGAGCAGTACTTC
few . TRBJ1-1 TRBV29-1 CSVERRGWNTEAFF TGCAGCGTTGAAAGAAGGGGCTGGAACACTGAAGCTTTCTTT
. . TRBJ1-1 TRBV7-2 CASSSWDRGAGAFF TGTGCCAGCAGCTCATGGGACCGCGGAGCGGGAGCTTTCTTT
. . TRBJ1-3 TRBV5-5 CASSLVWGAGNTIYF TGTGCCAGCAGCTTGGTTTGGGGGGCTGGAAACACCATATATTTT
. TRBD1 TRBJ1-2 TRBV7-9 CASSLADRSYGYTF TGTGCCAGCAGCTTAGCGGACAGGAGCTATGGCTACACCTTC
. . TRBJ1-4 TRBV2 CASSEDRPNEKLFF TGTGCCAGCAGTGAGGACAGACCGAATGAAAAACTGTTTTTT
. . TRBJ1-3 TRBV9 CASSPRKYGEDTIYF TGTGCCAGCAGCCCCCGAAAGTATGGGGAGGACACCATATATTTT
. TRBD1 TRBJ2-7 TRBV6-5 CASSRAGTGNYEQYF TGTGCCAGCAGTCGAGCCGGGACAGGGAACTACGAGCAGTACTTC
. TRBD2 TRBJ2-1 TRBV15 CATSRRAGGEYNEQFF TGTGCCACCAGCAGGCGGGCGGGAGGGGAGTACAATGAGCAGTTCTTC
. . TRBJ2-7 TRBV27 CASSLSWDSTYEQYF TGTGCCAGCAGTTTATCGTGGGACTCAACCTACGAGCAGTACTTC
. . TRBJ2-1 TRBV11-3 CASSPFSPAATPAVQFF TGTGCCAGCAGCCCCTTTTCTCCAGCGGCGACCCCGGCGGTGCAGTTCTTC
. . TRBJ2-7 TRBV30 CACHTGSHEQYF TGTGCCTGCCATACAGGGTCCCACGAGCAGTACTTC
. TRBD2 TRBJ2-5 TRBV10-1 CASSESTAGGQETQYF TGCGCCAGCAGTGAGTCGACAGCGGGGGGCCAAGAGACCCAGTACTTC
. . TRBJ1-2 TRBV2 CASSEGATSTLFYYGYTF TGTGCCAGCAGTGAAGGGGCGACCTCGACCCTATTCTACTATGGCTACACCTTC
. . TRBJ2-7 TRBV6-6 CASSYERLVDDEQYF TGTGCCAGCAGTTACGAGAGACTAGTAGACGACGAGCAGTACTTC
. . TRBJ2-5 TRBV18 CASSPPSGMETQYF TGTGCCAGCTCACCACCTTCCGGGATGGAGACCCAGTACTTC
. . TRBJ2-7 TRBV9 CASSVGPSYEQYF TGTGCCAGCAGCGTAGGGCCTAGCTACGAGCAGTACTTC
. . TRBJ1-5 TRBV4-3 CASSQGPLGQAPMQPQHF TGCGCCAGCAGCCAAGGTCCTTTGGGGCAGGCCCCCATGCAGCCCCAGCATTTT
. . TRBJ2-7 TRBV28 CASSSGVYEQYF TGTGCCAGCAGTTCAGGGGTCTACGAGCAGTACTTC
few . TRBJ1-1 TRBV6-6 CASSHNTEAFF TGTGCCAGCAGCCATAACACTGAAGCTTTCTTT
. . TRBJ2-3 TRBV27 CASRVGMATDTQYF TGTGCCAGCAGAGTCGGGATGGCCACAGATACGCAGTATTTT
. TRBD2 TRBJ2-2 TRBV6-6 CASRAGTSDGELFF TGTGCCAGCAGGGCCGGGACTAGTGACGGGGAGCTGTTTTTT
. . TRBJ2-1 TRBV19 CASSADLGSYNEQFF TGTGCCAGTAGCGCGGACTTAGGGTCGTACAATGAGCAGTTCTTC
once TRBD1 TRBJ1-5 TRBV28 CASRTGNQPQHF TGTGCCAGCAGGACAGGGAATCAGCCCCAGCATTTT
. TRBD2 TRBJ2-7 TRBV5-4 CASSFGGGGAYEQYF TGTGCCAGCAGCTTTGGGGGGGGAGGGGCCTACGAGCAGTACTTC
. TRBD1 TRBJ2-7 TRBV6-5 CASSPGTGKYEQYF TGTGCCAGCAGTCCGGGGACAGGGAAGTACGAGCAGTACTTC